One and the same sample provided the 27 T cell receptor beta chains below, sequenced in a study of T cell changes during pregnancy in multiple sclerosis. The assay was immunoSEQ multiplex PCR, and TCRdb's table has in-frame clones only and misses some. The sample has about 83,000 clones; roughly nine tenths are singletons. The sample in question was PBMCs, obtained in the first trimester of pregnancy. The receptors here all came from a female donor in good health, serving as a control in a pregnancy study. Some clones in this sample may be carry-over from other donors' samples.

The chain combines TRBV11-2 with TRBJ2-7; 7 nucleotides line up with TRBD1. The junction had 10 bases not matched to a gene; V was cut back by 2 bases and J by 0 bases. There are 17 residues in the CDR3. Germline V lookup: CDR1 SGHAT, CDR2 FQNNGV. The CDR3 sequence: CASSLFLPAGGSYEQYF. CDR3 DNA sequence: TGTGCCAGCAGCTTATTCCTTCCGGCAGGGGGCTCCTACGAGCAGTACTTC.

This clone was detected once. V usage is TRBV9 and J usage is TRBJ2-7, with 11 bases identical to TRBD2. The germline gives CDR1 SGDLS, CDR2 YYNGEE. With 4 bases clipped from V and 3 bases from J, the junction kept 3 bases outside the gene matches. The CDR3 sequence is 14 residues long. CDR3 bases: TGTGCCAGCAGCCTAACTAGCGGGGGCTACGAGCAGTACTTC. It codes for CASSLTSGGYEQYF.

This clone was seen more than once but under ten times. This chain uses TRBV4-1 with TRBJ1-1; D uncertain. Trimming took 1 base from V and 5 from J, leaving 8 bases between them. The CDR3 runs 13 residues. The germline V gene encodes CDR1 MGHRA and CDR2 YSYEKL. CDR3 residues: CASSQAGETEAFF. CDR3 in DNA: TGCGCCAGCAGCCAAGCAGGCGAAACTGAAGCTTTCTTT.

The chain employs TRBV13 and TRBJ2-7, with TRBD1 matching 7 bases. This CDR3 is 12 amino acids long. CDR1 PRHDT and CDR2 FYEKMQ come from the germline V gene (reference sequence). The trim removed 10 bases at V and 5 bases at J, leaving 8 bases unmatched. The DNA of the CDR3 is TGTGCCATCGGACAGGTTTCCAACGAGCAGTACTTC. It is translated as CAIGQVSNEQYF.

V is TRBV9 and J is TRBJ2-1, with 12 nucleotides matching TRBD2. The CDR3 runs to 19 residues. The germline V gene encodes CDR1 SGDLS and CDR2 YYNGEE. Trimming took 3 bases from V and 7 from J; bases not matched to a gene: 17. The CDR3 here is CASSAGASGRAQFGNEQFF. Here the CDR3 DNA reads TGTGCCAGCAGCGCGGGGGCTAGCGGGAGGGCGCAATTCGGGAATGAGCAGTTCTTC. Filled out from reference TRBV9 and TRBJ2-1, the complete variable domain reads DSGVTQTPKHLITATGQRVTLRCSPRSGDLSVYWYQQSLDQGLQFLIQYYNGEERAKGNILERFSAQQFPDLHSELNLSSLELGDSALYFCASSAGASGRAQFGNEQFFGPGTRLTVL.

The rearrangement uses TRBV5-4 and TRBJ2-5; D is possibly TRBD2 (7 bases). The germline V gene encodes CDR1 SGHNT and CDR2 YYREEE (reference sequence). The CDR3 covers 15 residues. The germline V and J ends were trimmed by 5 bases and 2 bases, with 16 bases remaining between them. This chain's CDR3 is CASSSMRGTQETQYF. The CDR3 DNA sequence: TGTGCCAGCAGTTCGATGCGGGGGACACAAGAGACCCAGTACTTC. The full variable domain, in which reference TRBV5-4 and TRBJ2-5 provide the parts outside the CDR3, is ETGVTQSPTHLIKTRGQQVTLRCSSQSGHNTVSWYQQALGQGPQFIFQYYREEENGRGNFPPRFSGLQFPNYSSELNVNALELDDSALYLCASSSMRGTQETQYFGPGTRLLVL.

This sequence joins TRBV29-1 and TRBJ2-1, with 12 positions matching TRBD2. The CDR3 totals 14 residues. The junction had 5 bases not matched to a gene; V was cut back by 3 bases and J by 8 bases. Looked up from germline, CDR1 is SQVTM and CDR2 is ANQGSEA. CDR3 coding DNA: TGCAGCGTTGATCTGACTAGCGGGAGCTATGAGCAGTTCTTC. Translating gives CSVDLTSGSYEQFF.

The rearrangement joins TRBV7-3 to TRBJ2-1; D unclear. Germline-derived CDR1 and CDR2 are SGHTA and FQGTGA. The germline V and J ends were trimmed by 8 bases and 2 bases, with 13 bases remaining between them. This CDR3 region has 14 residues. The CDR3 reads CASCEPPAYNEQFF. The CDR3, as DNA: TGTGCCAGCTGCGAGCCGCCCGCCTACAATGAGCAGTTCTTC.

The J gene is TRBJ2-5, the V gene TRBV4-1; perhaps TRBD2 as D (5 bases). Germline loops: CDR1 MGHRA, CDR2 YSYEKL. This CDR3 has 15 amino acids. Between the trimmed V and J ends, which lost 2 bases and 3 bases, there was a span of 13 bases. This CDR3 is CASSQYGTREETQYF. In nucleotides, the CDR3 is TGCGCCAGCAGCCAATACGGTACTAGAGAAGAGACCCAGTACTTC.

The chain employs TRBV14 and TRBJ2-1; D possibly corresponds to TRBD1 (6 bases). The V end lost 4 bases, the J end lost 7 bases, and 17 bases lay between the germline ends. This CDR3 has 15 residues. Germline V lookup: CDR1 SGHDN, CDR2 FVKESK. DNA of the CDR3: TGTGCCAGCAGCCTCCGCAGGGGCCTCGGGAATGAGCAGTTCTTC. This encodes CASSLRRGLGNEQFF.

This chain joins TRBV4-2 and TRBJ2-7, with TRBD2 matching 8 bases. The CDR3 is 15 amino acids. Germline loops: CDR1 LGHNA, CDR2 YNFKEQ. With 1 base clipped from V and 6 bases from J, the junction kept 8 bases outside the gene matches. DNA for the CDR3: TGTGCCAGCAGCCAAGGCTCCTCGGGGGGGGTCGAGCAGTACTTC. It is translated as CASSQGSSGGVEQYF.

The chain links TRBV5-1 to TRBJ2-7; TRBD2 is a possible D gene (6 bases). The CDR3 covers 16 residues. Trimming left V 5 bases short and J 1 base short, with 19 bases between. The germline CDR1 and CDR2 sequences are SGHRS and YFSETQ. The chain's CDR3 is CASSRRAVSSSYEQYF. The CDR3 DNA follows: TGCGCCAGCAGTCGGAGGGCCGTAAGTAGTTCCTACGAGCAGTACTTC.

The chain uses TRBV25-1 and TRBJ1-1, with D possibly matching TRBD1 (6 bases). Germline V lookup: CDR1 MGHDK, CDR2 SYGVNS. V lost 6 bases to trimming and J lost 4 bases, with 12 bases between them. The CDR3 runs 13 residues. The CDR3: CASRQGLFTEAFF. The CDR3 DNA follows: TGTGCCAGCAGACAGGGTTTGTTCACTGAAGCTTTCTTT.

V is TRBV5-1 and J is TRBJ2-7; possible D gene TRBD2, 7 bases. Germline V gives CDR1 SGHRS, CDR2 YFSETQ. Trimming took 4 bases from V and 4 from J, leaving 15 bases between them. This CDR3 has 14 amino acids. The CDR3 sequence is CASSGGLGGYEQYF. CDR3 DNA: TGCGCCAGCAGCGGGGGGCTCGGGGGGTACGAGCAGTACTTC.

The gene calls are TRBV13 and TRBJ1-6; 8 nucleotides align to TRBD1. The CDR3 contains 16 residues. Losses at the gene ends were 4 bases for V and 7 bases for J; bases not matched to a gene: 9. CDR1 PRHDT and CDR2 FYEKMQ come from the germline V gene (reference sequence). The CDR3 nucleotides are TGTGCCAGCAGCTCCTCGACAGGGGAACTAAATTCACCCCTCCACTTT. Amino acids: CASSSSTGELNSPLHF.

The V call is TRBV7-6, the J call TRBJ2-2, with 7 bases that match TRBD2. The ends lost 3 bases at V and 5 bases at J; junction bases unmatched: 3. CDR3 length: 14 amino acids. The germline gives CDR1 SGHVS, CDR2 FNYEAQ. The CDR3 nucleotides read TGTGCCAGCAGCTTGGGAGGGGAAACCGGGGAGCTGTTTTTT. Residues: CASSLGGETGELFF.

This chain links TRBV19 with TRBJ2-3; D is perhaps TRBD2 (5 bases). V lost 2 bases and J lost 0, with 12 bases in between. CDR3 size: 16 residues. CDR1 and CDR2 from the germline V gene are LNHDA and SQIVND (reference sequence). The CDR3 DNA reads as TGTGCCAGTAGTATAATTGGACTTTCTAGCACAGATACGCAGTATTTT. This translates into CASSIIGLSSTDTQYF.

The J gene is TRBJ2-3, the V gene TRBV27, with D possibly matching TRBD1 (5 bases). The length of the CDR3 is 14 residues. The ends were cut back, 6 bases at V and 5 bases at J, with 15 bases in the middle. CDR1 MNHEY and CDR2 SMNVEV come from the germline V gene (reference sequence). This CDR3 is CASSKGSAQDTQYF. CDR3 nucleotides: TGTGCCAGCAGCAAGGGGTCGGCACAAGATACGCAGTATTTT.

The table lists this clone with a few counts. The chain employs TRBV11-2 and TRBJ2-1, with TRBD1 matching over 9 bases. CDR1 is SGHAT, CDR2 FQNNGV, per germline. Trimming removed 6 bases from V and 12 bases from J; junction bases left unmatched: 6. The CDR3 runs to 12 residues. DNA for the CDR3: TGTGCCAGCAGTAGGGACAGGGATGGGCAGTTCTTC. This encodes CASSRDRDGQFF.

CDR3 amino acids: CASSGRGGNTIYF. The CDR3 DNA sequence: TGCGCCAGCAGCGGCAGGGGTGGAAACACCATATATTTT. The rearrangement uses TRBV10-1 and TRBJ1-3; the D gene is possibly TRBD1 (6 bases). This CDR3 region has 13 residues. V was clipped by 6 bases and J by 3 bases, with 9 bases between them. The germline gives CDR1 WNHNN, CDR2 SYGVQD (reference sequence).

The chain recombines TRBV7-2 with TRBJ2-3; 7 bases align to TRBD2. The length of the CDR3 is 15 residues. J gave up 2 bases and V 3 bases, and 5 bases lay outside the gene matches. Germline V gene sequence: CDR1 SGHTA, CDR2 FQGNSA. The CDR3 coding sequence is TGTGCCAGCAGCTTTACTAGCGCTTCCACAGATACGCAGTATTTT. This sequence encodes CASSFTSASTDTQYF.

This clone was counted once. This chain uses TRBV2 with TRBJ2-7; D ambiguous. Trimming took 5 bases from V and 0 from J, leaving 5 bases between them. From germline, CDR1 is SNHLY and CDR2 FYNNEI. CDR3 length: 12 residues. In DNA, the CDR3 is TGTGCCAGCAGTAGCTACTCCTACGAGCAGTACTTC. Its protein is CASSSYSYEQYF.

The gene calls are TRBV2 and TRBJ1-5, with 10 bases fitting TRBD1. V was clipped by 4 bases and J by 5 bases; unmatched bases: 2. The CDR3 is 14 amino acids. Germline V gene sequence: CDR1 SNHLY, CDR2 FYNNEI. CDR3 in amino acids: CASSVGQGDQPQHF. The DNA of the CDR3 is TGTGCCAGCAGTGTCGGACAGGGGGATCAGCCCCAGCATTTT.

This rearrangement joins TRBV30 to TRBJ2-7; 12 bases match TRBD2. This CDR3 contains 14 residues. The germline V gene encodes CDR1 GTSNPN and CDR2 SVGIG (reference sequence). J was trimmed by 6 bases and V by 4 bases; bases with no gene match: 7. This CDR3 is CAWTLTSGRGEQYF. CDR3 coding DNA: TGTGCCTGGACCTTGACTAGCGGGAGAGGCGAGCAGTACTTC.

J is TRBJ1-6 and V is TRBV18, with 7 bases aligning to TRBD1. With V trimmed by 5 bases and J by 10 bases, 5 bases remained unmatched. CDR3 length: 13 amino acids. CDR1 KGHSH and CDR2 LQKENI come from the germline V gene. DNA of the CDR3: TGTGCCAGCTCAGGCAGGGGGAACTCACCCCTCCACTTT. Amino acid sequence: CASSGRGNSPLHF.

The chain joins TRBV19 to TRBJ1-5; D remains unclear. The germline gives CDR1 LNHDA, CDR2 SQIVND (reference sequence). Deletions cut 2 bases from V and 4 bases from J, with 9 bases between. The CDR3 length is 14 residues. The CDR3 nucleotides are TGTGCCAGTAGTATATCGGCGGGGAATCAGCCCCAGCATTTT. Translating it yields CASSISAGNQPQHF.

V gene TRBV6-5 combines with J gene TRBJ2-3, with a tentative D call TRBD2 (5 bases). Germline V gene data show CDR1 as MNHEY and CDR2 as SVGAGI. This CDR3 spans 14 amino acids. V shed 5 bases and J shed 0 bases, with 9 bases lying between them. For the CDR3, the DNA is TGTGCCAGCAGTGGCTCGGGGAGCACAGATACGCAGTATTTT. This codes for CASSGSGSTDTQYF.